What follows is one T cell receptor (beta chain) and its context. This CDR3 has 11 residues. Trimming took off 8 bases at V and 8 bases at J, with 15 bases between the two ends. The germline V gene encodes CDR1 GTSNPN and CDR2 SVGIG (reference sequence). Clones were read by immunoSEQ multiplex PCR, and TCRdb kept only the in-frame ones, dropping some. The sample contains 55,000 to 75,000 clones, roughly 83% of which appear only once. The data belong to a study of blood T cell repertoires in COVID-19. The receptor was isolated from a man aged 60 to 75 with COVID-19, enrolled during active disease. Material: peripheral blood. J is TRBJ1-2 and V is TRBV30; D uncertain. CDR3: CAGGRRLGYTF. The CDR3 coding sequence is TGTGCCGGAGGCAGGCGCCTAGGCTACACCTTC.